This T cell receptor beta chain derives from a study of blood T cell repertoires in COVID-19. Assay: immunoSEQ multiplex PCR; the TCRdb copy retains only in-frame clones and omits some. The repertoire holds some 380,000 clones, with roughly 77% as singletons. V lost 3 bases and J 0 bases, leaving 12 bases between the germline ends. Per germline, CDR1 SGHVS and CDR2 FNYEAQ. The CDR3 covers 17 residues. Specimen: peripheral blood. This chain connects TRBV7-6 to TRBJ1-6, with D unclear. This TCR derives from a human donor with acute or convalescent COVID-19. The donor label of this sample is uncertain. The CDR3 sequence is CASSFGGPGSYNSPLHF. The CDR3 DNA is TGTGCCAGCAGCTTCGGCGGTCCTGGCTCCTATAATTCACCCCTCCACTTT.